This T cell receptor beta chain emerged from a study of blood T cell repertoires in COVID-19. Study-level information: Some COVID-19 samples were acute and others convalescent; all came from the United States, Italy and Spain. T cells, B-cell-depleted T cells, or PBMCs provided the cDNA or gDNA that served as material.

Per the original methods: Estimated nucleated cell counts came from reference gene primer amplification. TCRdb keeps only in-frame clones here, not all; method: immunoSEQ multiplex PCR. V, J and clone size are those of that table, while D and trimming were read from the DNA. The sample has about 83,000 clones, roughly 80% seen once. The sequenced sample consisted of peripheral blood. The TCR comes from a woman aged 80 or over with acute or convalescent COVID-19.

The CDR3 protein is CASSMDRVGRGYTF. The CDR3 DNA sequence: TGTGCCAGCAGCATGGACAGGGTGGGGCGAGGCTACACCTTC. The rearrangement joins TRBV6-5 to TRBJ1-2; 8 bases fit TRBD1. The V segment lost 6 bases and the J segment 8 bases; nucleotides outside the gene matches: 11. CDR1 is MNHEY and CDR2 is SVGAGI in the germline V gene. The length of the CDR3 is 14 residues.